Below, one TCR beta chain is given with its context. Antigen unknown. With no exception, relapse followed autologous stem cell transplantation in all patients, and brentuximab vedotin exposure varied. This specimen belongs to a study of PD-1 blockade in classical Hodgkin lymphoma. Study-level findings and limits: CD4+ TCR diversity, unlike CD8+, climbed significantly by C4D1.

TCRdb's copy holds only in-frame clones and misses some; the assay was immunoSEQ multiplex PCR. In the table there are about 58,000 clones, 85% to 95% of which are singletons. The CDR3 is 15 residues long. Germline V gene sequence: CDR1 SGHAT, CDR2 FQNNGV. Trimming removed 0 bases from V and 6 bases from J, with 12 bases in between. The sequence was obtained from a human donor with classical Hodgkin lymphoma. The chain links TRBV11-2 to TRBJ2-1; tentatively, D is TRBD1 (5 bases). Sequencing was performed on peripheral blood mononuclear cells (PBMCs), taken before the second cycle of nivolumab. CDR3 residues: CASSLDKQGSNEQFF. The CDR3 nucleotides are TGTGCCAGCAGCTTAGATAAGCAGGGTAGCAATGAGCAGTTCTTC.